This section outlines one TCR beta chain sequence together with its context. Per the study methods: Nucleated cell number was recorded as an estimate derived from reference gene primer amplification. Measured with immunoSEQ multiplex PCR; TCRdb has only the in-frame clones, and not every one. For V, J and clone size, that table is used; D and trimming come from the DNA. The top ten clones hold approximately 4.8% of a sample with under 250,000 clones, 80% to 85% of them seen once. The data derive from a study of blood T cell repertoires in COVID-19. Sequences were obtained from peripheral blood. The clonotype comes from a man in his forties or fifties with active or convalescent COVID-19.

The DNA of the CDR3 is TGTGCCAGTAGTAGCGCAGGGAATGAAAAACTGTTTTTT. Translation: CASSSAGNEKLFF. This chain links TRBV19 with TRBJ1-4; the D gene is possibly TRBD1 (5 bases). The CDR3 runs to 13 residues. Germline V gene data show CDR1 as LNHDA and CDR2 as SQIVND (reference sequence). Trimming cost V 4 bases and J 5 bases, with 8 bases left between them.